This is a list of T cell receptor beta chains from one sample in a study of T cells after yellow fever vaccination. TCRdb itself ran the 5' RACE reads through MiXCR, one entry per CDR3 protein. The top ten clones hold over 13% of a sample with just under 600,000 distinct CDR3 sequences, 13% of them seen once. The specimen was PBMCs, collected on the day of the yellow fever booster vaccination. The receptor set was obtained from a young man who received the YFV17D yellow fever vaccine. Both conserved end residues are part of each CDR3. Each record gives: V gene, clone size, J gene, D gene, CDR3 protein, CDR3 DNA. A D gene is named only where the DNA matches it firmly. Not all rows give a size; the values are once, few, many and, for expanded clones, a class.

>TRBV20-1|-|TRBJ2-7|TRBD2
CSVASGRPYEQYF
TGCAGTGTTGCTAGCGGGAGGCCCTACGAGCAGTACTTC
>TRBV19|-|TRBJ1-1|TRBD1
CASNNRGPNTEAFF
TGTGCCAGTAACAACAGGGGTCCCAACACTGAAGCTTTCTTT
>TRBV2|-|TRBJ2-3|-
CASSAGNTQYF
TGTGCCAGCAGTGCAGGGAATACGCAGTATTTT
>TRBV2|-|TRBJ2-3|TRBD2
CASRVGLAVRDTQYF
TGTGCCAGCAGGGTAGGACTAGCCGTACGTGATACGCAGTATTTT
>TRBV11-2|-|TRBJ2-5|-
CASSLAAGRETQYF
TGTGCCAGCAGCTTAGCGGCAGGGAGAGAGACCCAGTACTTC
>TRBV10-1|few|TRBJ2-1|TRBD2
CASRSGEYNEQFF
TGCGCCAGCAGGAGCGGGGAATACAATGAGCAGTTCTTC
>TRBV5-1|few|TRBJ1-6|-
CASSLVGASSYNSPLHF
TGCGCCAGCAGCTTGGTGGGCGCGAGCTCCTATAATTCACCCCTCCACTTT
>TRBV7-2|-|TRBJ2-1|TRBD2
CASSLGGGGKHNEQFF
TGTGCCAGCAGCTTGGGTGGGGGGGGAAAGCACAATGAGCAGTTCTTC
>TRBV4-2|few|TRBJ2-5|TRBD2
CASSLGTLGTSGRRELRETQYF
TGTGCCAGCAGCCTCGGGACCCTTGGGACTAGCGGGAGAAGGGAATTGAGGGAGACCCAGTACTTC
>TRBV7-8|few|TRBJ2-7|TRBD2
CASSSLAGGIGYEQYF
TGTGCCAGCAGCTCATTAGCGGGAGGAATTGGCTACGAGCAGTACTTC
>TRBV6-5|-|TRBJ2-2|TRBD2
CASSYPSGSRSGELFF
TGTGCCAGCAGTTATCCTAGCGGGAGCAGGAGCGGGGAGCTGTTTTTT
>TRBV7-2|-|TRBJ2-3|TRBD2
CASGGGPTDTQYF
TGTGCCAGCGGGGGAGGGCCAACAGATACGCAGTATTTT